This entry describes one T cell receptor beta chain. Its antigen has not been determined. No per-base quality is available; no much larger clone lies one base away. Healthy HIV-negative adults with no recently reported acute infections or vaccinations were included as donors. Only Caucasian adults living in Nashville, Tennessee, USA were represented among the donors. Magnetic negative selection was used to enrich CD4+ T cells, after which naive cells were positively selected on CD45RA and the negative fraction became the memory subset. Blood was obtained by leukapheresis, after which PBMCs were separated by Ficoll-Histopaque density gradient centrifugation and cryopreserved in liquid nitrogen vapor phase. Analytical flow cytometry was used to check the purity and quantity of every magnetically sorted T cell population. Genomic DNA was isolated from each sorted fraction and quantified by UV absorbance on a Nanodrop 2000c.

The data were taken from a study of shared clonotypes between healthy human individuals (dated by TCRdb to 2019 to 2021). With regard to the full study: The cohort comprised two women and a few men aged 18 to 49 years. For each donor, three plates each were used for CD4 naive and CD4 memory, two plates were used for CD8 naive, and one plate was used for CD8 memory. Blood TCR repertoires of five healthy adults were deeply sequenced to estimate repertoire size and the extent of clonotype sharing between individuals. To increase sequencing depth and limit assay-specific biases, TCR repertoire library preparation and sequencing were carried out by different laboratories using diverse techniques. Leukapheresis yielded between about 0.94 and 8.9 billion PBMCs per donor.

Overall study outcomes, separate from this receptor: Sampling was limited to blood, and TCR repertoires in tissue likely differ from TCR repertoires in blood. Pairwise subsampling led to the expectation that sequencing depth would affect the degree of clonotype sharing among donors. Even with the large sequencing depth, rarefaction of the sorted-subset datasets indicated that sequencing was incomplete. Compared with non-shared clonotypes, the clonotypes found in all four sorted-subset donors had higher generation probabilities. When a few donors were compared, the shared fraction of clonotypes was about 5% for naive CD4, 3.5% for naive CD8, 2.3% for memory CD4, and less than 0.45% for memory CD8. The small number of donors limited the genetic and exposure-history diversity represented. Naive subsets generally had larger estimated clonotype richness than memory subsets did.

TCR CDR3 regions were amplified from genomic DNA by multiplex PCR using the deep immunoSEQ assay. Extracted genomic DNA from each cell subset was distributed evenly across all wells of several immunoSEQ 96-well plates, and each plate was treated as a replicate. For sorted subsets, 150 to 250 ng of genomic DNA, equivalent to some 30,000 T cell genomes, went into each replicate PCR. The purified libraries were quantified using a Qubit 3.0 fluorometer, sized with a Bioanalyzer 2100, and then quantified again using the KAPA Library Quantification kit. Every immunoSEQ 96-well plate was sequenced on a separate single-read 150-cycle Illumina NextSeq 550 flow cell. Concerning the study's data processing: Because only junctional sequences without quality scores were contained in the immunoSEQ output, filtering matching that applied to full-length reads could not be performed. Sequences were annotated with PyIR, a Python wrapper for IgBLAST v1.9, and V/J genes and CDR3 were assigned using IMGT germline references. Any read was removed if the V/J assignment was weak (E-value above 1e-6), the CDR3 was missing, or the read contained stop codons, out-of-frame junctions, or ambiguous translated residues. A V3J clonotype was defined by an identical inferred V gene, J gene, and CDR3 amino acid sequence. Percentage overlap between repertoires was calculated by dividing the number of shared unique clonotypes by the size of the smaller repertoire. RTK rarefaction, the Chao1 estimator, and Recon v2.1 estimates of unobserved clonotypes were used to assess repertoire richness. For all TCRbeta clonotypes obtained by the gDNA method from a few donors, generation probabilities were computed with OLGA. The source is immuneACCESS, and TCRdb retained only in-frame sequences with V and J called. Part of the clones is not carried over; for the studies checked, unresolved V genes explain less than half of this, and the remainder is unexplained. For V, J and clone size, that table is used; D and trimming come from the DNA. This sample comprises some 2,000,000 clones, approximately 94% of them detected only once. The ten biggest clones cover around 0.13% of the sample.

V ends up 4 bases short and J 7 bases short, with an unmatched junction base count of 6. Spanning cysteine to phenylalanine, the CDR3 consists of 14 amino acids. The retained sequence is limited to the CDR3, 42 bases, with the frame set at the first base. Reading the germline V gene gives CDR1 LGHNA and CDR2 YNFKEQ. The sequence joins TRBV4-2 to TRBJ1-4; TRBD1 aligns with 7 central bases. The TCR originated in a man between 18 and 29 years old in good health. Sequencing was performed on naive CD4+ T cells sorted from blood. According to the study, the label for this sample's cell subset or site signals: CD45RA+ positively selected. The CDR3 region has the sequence CASSPPGQTEKLFF. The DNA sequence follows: TGTGCCAGCAGCCCACCGGGACAGACTGAAAAACTGTTTTTT.